This T cell receptor beta chain was obtained from a study of cytomegalovirus exposure and HLA in healthy donors. This clone showed up just once. 13 Jbeta primers and 60 Vbeta primers were used for the PCR. Sequenced by immunoSEQ multiplex PCR; TCRdb stores in-frame clones only, minus some. In the table there are about 180,000 clones, roughly 78% of which are singletons. The CDR3 runs 18 residues. Germline lookup yields CDR1 MGHRA and CDR2 YSYEKL. V was clipped by 1 base and J by 2 bases, with 20 bases between them. The sequence was collected from a woman between 35 and 50 years old in good health and CMV-seronegative. Material for sequencing was PBMCs. The V and J genes are TRBV4-1 and TRBJ2-5, with a possible D match to TRBD1 (6 bases). The CDR3 protein is CASSQGSTVGALQETQYF. CDR3 coding DNA: TGCGCCAGCAGCCAAGGGTCGACGGTGGGGGCGTTACAAGAGACCCAGTACTTC.